One and the same sample provided the 2 T cell receptor beta chains below, sequenced in a study of shared clonotypes between healthy human individuals. Here immunoSEQ multiplex PCR was the method, and the copy in TCRdb shows in-frame clones only, minus some. The table includes about 320,000 clones, over 75% detected once. The sample taken for sequencing was memory CD8+ T cells sorted from blood. As to subset: CD45RO+ cells pooled with CCR7-negative TemRA cells. The source is a man between 18 and 35 years old in good health.

CDR3 DNA: TGCGCCAGCAGCCAAGGTCCAGGGGGCGGCAATCAGCCCCAGCATTTT. Protein sequence: CASSQGPGGGNQPQHF. The J gene is TRBJ1-5, the V gene TRBV4-1; 8 bases map to TRBD1. From germline, CDR1 is MGHRA and CDR2 YSYEKL. Unmatched junction bases numbered 4, after V lost 1 base and J lost 2 bases. This CDR3 contains 16 residues.

The J gene is TRBJ2-1, the V gene TRBV11-2; D gene ambiguous. The CDR3 spans 12 residues. Germline loops: CDR1 SGHAT, CDR2 FQNNGV. V was trimmed by 0 bases and J by 10 bases, leaving 7 bases between them. DNA for the CDR3: TGTGCCAGCAGCTTAGATTTAACGGAGCAGTTCTTC. This codes for CASSLDLTEQFF. Full variable domain (remainder filled in from reference TRBV11-2 and TRBJ2-1): EAGVAQSPRYKIIEKRQSVAFWCNPISGHATLYWYQQILGQGPKLLIQFQNNGVVDDSQLPKDRFSAERLKGVDSTLKIQPAKLEDSAVYLCASSLDLTEQFFGPGTRLTVL.